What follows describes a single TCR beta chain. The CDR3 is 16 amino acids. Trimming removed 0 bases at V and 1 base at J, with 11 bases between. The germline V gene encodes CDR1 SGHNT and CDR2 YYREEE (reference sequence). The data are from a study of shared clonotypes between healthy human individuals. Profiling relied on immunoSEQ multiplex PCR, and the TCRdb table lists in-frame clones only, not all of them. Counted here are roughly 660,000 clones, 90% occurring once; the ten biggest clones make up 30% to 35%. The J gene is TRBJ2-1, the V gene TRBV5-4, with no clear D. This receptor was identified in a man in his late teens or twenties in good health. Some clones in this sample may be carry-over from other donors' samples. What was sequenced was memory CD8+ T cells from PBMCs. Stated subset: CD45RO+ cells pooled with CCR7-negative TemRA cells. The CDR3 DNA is TGTGCCAGCAGCTTGGCCGTCACGGCTTCCTACAATGAGCAGTTCTTC. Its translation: CASSLAVTASYNEQFF.